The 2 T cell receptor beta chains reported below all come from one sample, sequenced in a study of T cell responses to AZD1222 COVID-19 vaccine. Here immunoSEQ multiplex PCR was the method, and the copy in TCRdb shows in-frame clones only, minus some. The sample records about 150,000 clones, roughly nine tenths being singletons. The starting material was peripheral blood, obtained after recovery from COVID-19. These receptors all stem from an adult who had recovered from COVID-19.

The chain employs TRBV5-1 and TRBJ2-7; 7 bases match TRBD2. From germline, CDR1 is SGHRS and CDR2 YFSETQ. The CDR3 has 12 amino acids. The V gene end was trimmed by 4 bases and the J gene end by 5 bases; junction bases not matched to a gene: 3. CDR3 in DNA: TGCGCCAGCAGCCGCCGGGGGGACGAGCAGTACTTC. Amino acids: CASSRRGDEQYF.

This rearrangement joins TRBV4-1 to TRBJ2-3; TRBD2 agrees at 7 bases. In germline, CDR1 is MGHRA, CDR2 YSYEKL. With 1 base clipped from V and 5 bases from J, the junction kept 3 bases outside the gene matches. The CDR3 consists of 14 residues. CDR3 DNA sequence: TGCGCCAGCAGCCAAGCGGGGGGAGTAGATACGCAGTATTTT. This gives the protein CASSQAGGVDTQYF.